These 21 T cell receptor beta chains were sequenced from one sample in a study of T cell responses to AZD1222 COVID-19 vaccine. The repertoire was sequenced with immunoSEQ multiplex PCR; TCRdb's copy has only in-frame clones and lacks some. The repertoire holds roughly 120,000 clones, with just under 95% as singletons. The sample was peripheral blood, taken on day 0 of AZD1222 vaccination. All receptors come from an adult in good health.

The V gene is TRBV23-1, the J gene TRBJ2-7; D unclear. TRBV23-1 qualifies as an ORF whose function is uncertain. V was shortened by 2 bases and J by 4 bases, with 12 bases between the two germline ends. This CDR3 spans 14 amino acids. CDR3 region: CASSQPLGYYEQYF. The CDR3 DNA follows: TGCGCCAGCAGTCAACCCTTGGGGTATTACGAGCAGTACTTC.

CDR3: CASRAGTNEKLFF. The CDR3 nucleotides are TGCGCCAGCAGAGCCGGGACGAATGAAAAACTGTTTTTT. The chain couples TRBV5-1 to TRBJ1-4; D may be TRBD1 (5 bases). Looked up from germline, CDR1 is SGHRS and CDR2 is YFSETQ. V was pared by 5 bases and J by 5 bases, with 10 bases between. The CDR3 totals 13 residues.

This chain uses TRBV10-1 with TRBJ2-1; 8 bases line up with TRBD2. The CDR3 sequence is 19 residues long. CDR1 and CDR2 (germline): WNHNN, SYGVQD (reference sequence). J lost 4 bases, V lost 6 bases, and 20 bases had no gene match. The CDR3, as DNA: TGCGCCAGCAGCCTCGGGGAAAAAAAGCGGGAGTACGGGTACAATGAGCAGTTCTTC. Residues: CASSLGEKKREYGYNEQFF.

J is TRBJ1-1 and V is TRBV6-5; TRBD1 matches 7 bases. The trim removed 8 bases at V and 9 bases at J, leaving 18 bases unmatched. CDR3 length: 15 amino acids. Germline V gene sequence: CDR1 MNHEY, CDR2 SVGAGI. As DNA, the CDR3 is TGTGCCAGCGGCAACTGGGACAGACCAAACTTTAAAGCTTTCTTT. This gives the protein CASGNWDRPNFKAFF.

The J gene is TRBJ2-2, the V gene TRBV15; D ambiguous. Germline V lookup: CDR1 LNHNV, CDR2 YYDKDF (reference sequence). CDR3 size: 13 residues. V was clipped by 8 bases and J by 2 bases, with 9 bases between them. The CDR3 spells CATRAENTGELFF. The CDR3 nucleotides are TGTGCCACCCGGGCGGAAAACACCGGGGAGCTGTTTTTT.

The rearrangement uses TRBV30 and TRBJ1-2, with no clear D. Germline loops: CDR1 GTSNPN, CDR2 SVGIG (reference sequence). CDR3 length: 12 residues. Trimming removed 5 bases at V and 7 bases at J, with 14 bases between. The CDR3 DNA reads as TGTGCCTGGTTGGGAGCTCCGCCTGGCTACACCTTC. It translates to CAWLGAPPGYTF.

V usage is TRBV9 and J usage is TRBJ2-1; 11 bases line up with TRBD2. The CDR3 extends over 14 amino acids. After removal of 1 base from V and 8 bases from J, the junction contained 2 bases not matched to a gene. From germline, CDR1 is SGDLS and CDR2 YYNGEE. CDR3 sequence (DNA): TGTGCCAGCAGCGTAACTAGCGGGAGCCATGAGCAGTTCTTC. Translating it yields CASSVTSGSHEQFF.

The genes are TRBV27 and TRBJ2-1, with 9 bases matching TRBD2. Looked up from germline, CDR1 is MNHEY and CDR2 is SMNVEV (reference sequence). CDR3 size: 14 residues. V lost 2 bases, J lost 13 bases, and 9 bases stayed unmatched. CDR3 sequence: CASSLAGGPRFQFF. In DNA form, the CDR3 reads TGTGCCAGCAGTTTAGCGGGAGGGCCACGGTTTCAGTTCTTC.

The genes are TRBV7-8 and TRBJ2-7, with D unresolved. Germline CDR1 and CDR2: SGHVS and FQNEAQ. CDR3 length: 14 amino acids. V gave up 5 bases and J gave up 7 bases, with 18 bases separating them. The CDR3 DNA follows: TGTGCCAGCAGCCAGAGATGGGCCCTAATGGAGCAGTACTTC. It translates to CASSQRWALMEQYF.

This clone was detected only once. The rearrangement joins TRBV5-5 to TRBJ1-5; unclear D gene. CDR1 is SGHKS and CDR2 is YYEKEE in the germline V gene (reference sequence). V lost 0 bases and J 0 bases, leaving 13 bases between the germline ends. The CDR3 sequence is 17 residues long. For the CDR3, the DNA is TGTGCCAGCAGCTTGGTACCTGCACCTTATAGCAATCAGCCCCAGCATTTT. Protein sequence: CASSLVPAPYSNQPQHF.

The chain links TRBV30 to TRBJ2-7; the match to TRBD1 covers 8 bases. Trimming removed 4 bases from V and 0 bases from J; junction bases left unmatched: 11. Germline V gene lookup returns CDR1 GTSNPN and CDR2 SVGIG (reference sequence). This CDR3 is built from 16 residues. The CDR3 is CAWTVERTGYSYEQYF. The CDR3 coding sequence is TGTGCCTGGACGGTGGAAAGGACAGGGTACTCCTACGAGCAGTACTTC. The full variable domain, its missing parts supplied by reference TRBV30 and TRBJ2-7, is SQTIHQWPATLVQPVGSPLSLECTVEGTSNPNLYWYRQAAGRGLQLLFYSVGIGQISSEVPQNLSASRPQDRQFILSSKKLLLSDSGFYLCAWTVERTGYSYEQYFGPGTRLTVT.

The rearrangement joins TRBV6-1 to TRBJ2-1, with 7 bases fitting TRBD1. Trimming removed 1 base from V and 4 bases from J; junction bases left unmatched: 7. Germline V lookup: CDR1 MNHNS, CDR2 SASEGT. CDR3 length: 16 amino acids. The CDR3 sequence is CASSEGTGVRYNEQFF. CDR3 in DNA: TGTGCCAGCAGTGAAGGAACAGGGGTTAGGTACAATGAGCAGTTCTTC.

This clone was counted once. The chain joins TRBV30 to TRBJ1-1; TRBD1 might be the D (6 bases). Germline lookup yields CDR1 GTSNPN and CDR2 SVGIG (reference sequence). Trimming removed 1 base from V and 0 bases from J, with 9 bases in between. This CDR3 comprises 14 residues. The CDR3 here is CAWSEDSMNTEAFF. In DNA form, the CDR3 reads TGTGCCTGGAGTGAGGACAGCATGAACACTGAAGCTTTCTTT.

The gene calls are TRBV13 and TRBJ2-7; the D gene is possibly TRBD2 (5 bases). The ends were cut back, 5 bases at V and 6 bases at J, with 14 bases in the middle. The CDR3 covers 13 residues. Germline CDR1 PRHDT, CDR2 FYEKMQ (reference sequence). CDR3 sequence (DNA): TGTGCCAGCAGCCTAGACGTCCGGGGCGAGCAGTACTTC. Translation gives CASSLDVRGEQYF.

V gene TRBV27 combines with J gene TRBJ2-7; D ambiguous. The germline V gene encodes CDR1 MNHEY and CDR2 SMNVEV (reference sequence). The CDR3 sequence is 14 residues long. Deletions cut 1 base from V and 2 bases from J, with 9 bases between. CDR3 in amino acids: CASSLYPPPYEQYF. The CDR3 DNA follows: TGTGCCAGCAGTTTATATCCGCCTCCCTACGAGCAGTACTTC.

The chain recombines TRBV7-8 with TRBJ2-7; D tentatively fits TRBD1 or TRBD2 (5 bases each). V shed 5 bases and J shed 2 bases, with 22 bases lying between them. The CDR3 loop spans 17 amino acids. Per the germline V gene, CDR1 is SGHVS and CDR2 is FQNEAQ. CDR3 region: CASSLPIPGPTTYEQYF. CDR3 nucleotides: TGTGCCAGCAGCCTACCGATACCGGGACCAACAACCTACGAGCAGTACTTC.

The V call is TRBV28, the J call TRBJ1-6; 8 nucleotides line up with TRBD1. The CDR3 contains 15 residues. Germline V CDR1 and CDR2: MDHEN, SYDVKM. V lost 10 bases to trimming and J lost 7 bases; unmatched junction nucleotides: 12. CDR3 sequence reads: CATESIQGVNSPLHF. The CDR3 DNA reads as TGTGCCACCGAGTCTATACAGGGGGTGAATTCACCCCTCCACTTT. Using reference TRBV28 and TRBJ1-6 for the parts outside the CDR3, the full variable domain is DVKVTQSSRYLVKRTGEKVFLECVQDMDHENMFWYRQDPGLGLRLIYFSYDVKMKEKGDIPEGYSVSREKKERFSLILESASTNQTSMYLCATESIQGVNSPLHFGNGTRLTVT.

The gene calls are TRBV7-3 and TRBJ1-6; TRBD1 agrees at 9 bases. Trimming at V came to 1 base and at J to 7 bases, leaving 2 bases not matched to a gene. The CDR3 length is 15 residues. The germline V gene has CDR1 SGHTA and CDR2 FQGTGA. The CDR3 bases are TGTGCCAGCAGCTTAAGGACAGGGGAAAATTCACCCCTCCACTTT. It specifies CASSLRTGENSPLHF.

This rearrangement joins TRBV6-5 to TRBJ1-2; D uncertain. The V gene lost 6 bases and the J gene lost 2 bases, with 13 bases spanning the gap. This CDR3 is built from 14 residues. Germline values: CDR1 MNHEY, CDR2 SVGAGI. For the CDR3, the DNA is TGTGCCAGCAGCCTTAATTCGGGGAACTATGGCTACACCTTC. It is translated as CASSLNSGNYGYTF.

In this sample, this clone turned up once. V is TRBV6-4 and J is TRBJ1-1, with D maybe TRBD1 (6 bases). CDR1 MRHNA and CDR2 SNTAGT come from the germline V gene. CDR3 length: 14 residues. V lost 5 bases, J lost 3 bases, and 13 bases lay in between. The DNA for the CDR3 is TGTGCCAGCAGTTACCGGAGGGGGGACACTGAAGCTTTCTTT. Residues: CASSYRRGDTEAFF.

The rearrangement uses TRBV20-1 and TRBJ2-7, with TRBD1 as a possible D gene (5 bases). The CDR3 extends over 11 amino acids. Germline V CDR1 and CDR2: DFQATT, SNEGSKA (reference sequence). V was pared by 5 bases and J by 4 bases, with 9 bases between. The CDR3 DNA follows: TGCAGTGCTCCGACAGAATACGAGCAGTACTTC. Translated: CSAPTEYEQYF.